A few counts support the clone carrying this T cell receptor (beta chain). Its antigen remains unidentified. The sample is drawn from a study of T-cell reconstitution after alpha-beta-depleted transplantation in children. Whole-study results and caveats: T-cell counts and diversity were attributed mostly to newly produced T cells one year after transplant.

Unique molecular identifiers featured in how the TCRbeta library was prepared. One entry per CDR3 protein, called by TCRdb with MiXCR from the PCR reads. The table records about 830,000 distinct CDR3 sequences, 16% of them present only once. The receptor was isolated from a male patient aged 5 to 17 who had a stem cell transplant for acute lymphoblastic leukemia, so the T cells may come from the graft donor. The sequenced sample was PBMCs, mostly from graft donor cells, obtained 360 days after TCRalphabeta/CD19-depleted stem cell transplant.

The CDR3 protein is CASSEPDSCNQPQHF. The DNA for the CDR3 is TGTGCCAGCAGTGAACCTGACAGTTGCAATCAGCCCCAGCATTTT. This chain joins TRBV25-1 and TRBJ1-5; perhaps TRBD1 as D (5 bases). This CDR3 comprises 15 residues. Germline CDR1 reads MGHDK; CDR2 reads SYGVNS. Trimming left V 2 bases short and J 2 bases short, with 10 bases between.